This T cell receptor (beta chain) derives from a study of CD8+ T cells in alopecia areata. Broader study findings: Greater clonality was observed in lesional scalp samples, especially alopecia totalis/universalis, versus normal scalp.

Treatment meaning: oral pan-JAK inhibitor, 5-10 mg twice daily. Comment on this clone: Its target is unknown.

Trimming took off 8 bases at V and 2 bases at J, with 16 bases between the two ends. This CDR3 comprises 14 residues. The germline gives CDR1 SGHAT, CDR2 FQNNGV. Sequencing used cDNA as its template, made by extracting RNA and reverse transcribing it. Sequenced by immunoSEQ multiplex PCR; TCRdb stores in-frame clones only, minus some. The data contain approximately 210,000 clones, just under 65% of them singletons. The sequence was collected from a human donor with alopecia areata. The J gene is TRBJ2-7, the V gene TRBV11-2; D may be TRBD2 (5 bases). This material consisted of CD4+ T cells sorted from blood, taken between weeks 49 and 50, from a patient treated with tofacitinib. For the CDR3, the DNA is TGTGCCAGCGGACTCGAAACTATCCCCTACGAGCAGTACTTC. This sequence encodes CASGLETIPYEQYF.